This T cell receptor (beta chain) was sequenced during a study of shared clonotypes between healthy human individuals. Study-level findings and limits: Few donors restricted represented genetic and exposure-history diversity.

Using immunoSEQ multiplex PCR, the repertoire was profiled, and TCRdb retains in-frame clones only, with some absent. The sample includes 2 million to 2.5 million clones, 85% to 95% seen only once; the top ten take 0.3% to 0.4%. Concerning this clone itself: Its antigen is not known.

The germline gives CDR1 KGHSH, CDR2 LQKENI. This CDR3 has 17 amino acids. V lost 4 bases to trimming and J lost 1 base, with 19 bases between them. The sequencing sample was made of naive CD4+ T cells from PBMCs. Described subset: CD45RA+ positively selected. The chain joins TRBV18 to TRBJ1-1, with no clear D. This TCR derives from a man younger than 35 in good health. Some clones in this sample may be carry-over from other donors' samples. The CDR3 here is CASSLLLGSGPNTEAFF. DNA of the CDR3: TGTGCCAGCTCACTCCTGCTAGGTTCAGGACCGAACACTGAAGCTTTCTTT.